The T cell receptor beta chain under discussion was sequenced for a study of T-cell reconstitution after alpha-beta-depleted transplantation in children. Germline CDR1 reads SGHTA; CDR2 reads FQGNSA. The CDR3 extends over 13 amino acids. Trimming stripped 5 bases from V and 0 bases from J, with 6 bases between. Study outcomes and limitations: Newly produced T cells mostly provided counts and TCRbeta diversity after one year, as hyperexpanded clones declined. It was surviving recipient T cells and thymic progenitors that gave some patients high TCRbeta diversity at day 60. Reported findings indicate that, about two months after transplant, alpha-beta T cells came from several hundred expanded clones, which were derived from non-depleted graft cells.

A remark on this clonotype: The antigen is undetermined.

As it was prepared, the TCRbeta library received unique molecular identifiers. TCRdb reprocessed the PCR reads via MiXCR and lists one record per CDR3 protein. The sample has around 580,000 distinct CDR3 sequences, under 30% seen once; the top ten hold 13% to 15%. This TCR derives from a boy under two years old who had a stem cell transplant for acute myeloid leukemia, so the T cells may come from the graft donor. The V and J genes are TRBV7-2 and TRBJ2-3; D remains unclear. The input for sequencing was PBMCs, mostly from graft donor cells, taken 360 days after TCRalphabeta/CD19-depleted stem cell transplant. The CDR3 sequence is CASSARSTDTQYF. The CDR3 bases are TGTGCCAGCAGCGCCAGGAGCACAGATACGCAGTATTTT.